The rows below give T cell receptor beta chains drawn from one sample of a study of glioma-infiltrating T cells after dendritic cell vaccination. TCRdb keeps only in-frame clones here, not all; method: immunoSEQ multiplex PCR. The sample contains roughly 100,000 clones, around 85% of which appear only once. The sequencing here drew on blood, taken before dendritic cell vaccination. These receptors originate from a human donor with glioblastoma. Each CDR3 is given with its conserved first and last residue. Each record gives: J gene, clone size, V gene, D gene, CDR3 DNA, CDR3 protein. The D gene is left open where the match is weak. Size values are once, few and many counts, or a class for expanded clones, and some rows have none.

j_gene: TRBJ2-1
abundance: few
v_gene: TRBV5-6
d_gene: TRBD2
CDR3nt: TGTGCCAGCAGCTTCTTAGCGGGGGGCCCAAGCTCCTACAATGAGCAGTTCTTC
CDR3aa: CASSFLAGGPSSYNEQFF

j_gene: TRBJ1-2
abundance: NA
v_gene: TRBV6-5
d_gene: NA
CDR3nt: TGTGCCAGCAGTCTCCGGGCAGGGGATGGCTACACCTTC
CDR3aa: CASSLRAGDGYTF

j_gene: TRBJ2-7
abundance: NA
v_gene: TRBV5-6
d_gene: TRBD1
CDR3nt: TGTGCCAGCAGAGCCGGGACAGGGGGTTACGAGCAGTACTTC
CDR3aa: CASRAGTGGYEQYF

j_gene: TRBJ1-2
abundance: NA
v_gene: TRBV2
d_gene: TRBD1
CDR3nt: TGTGCCAGCAGTGGGACAGGGGAGGGCTACACCTTC
CDR3aa: CASSGTGEGYTF

j_gene: TRBJ2-7
abundance: NA
v_gene: TRBV15
d_gene: NA
CDR3nt: TGTGCCACCAGCAGAGAGTGGGGAGTCTACGAGCAGTACTTC
CDR3aa: CATSREWGVYEQYF

j_gene: TRBJ2-5
abundance: NA
v_gene: TRBV28
d_gene: TRBD2
CDR3nt: TGTGCCAGCAGTCCCTTACTAGCGGGAGTAGCAGAGACCCAGTACTTC
CDR3aa: CASSPLLAGVAETQYF

j_gene: TRBJ2-7
abundance: once
v_gene: TRBV4-1
d_gene: NA
CDR3nt: TGCGCCAGCAGCCCGCTTTGGGGGCTGGGGGCATCCGAGCAGTACTTC
CDR3aa: CASSPLWGLGASEQYF

j_gene: TRBJ2-3
abundance: NA
v_gene: TRBV4-3
d_gene: NA
CDR3nt: TGCGCCAGCAGCCAAGAAACTCAAGGCACAGATACGCAGTATTTT
CDR3aa: CASSQETQGTDTQYF

j_gene: TRBJ1-1
abundance: NA
v_gene: TRBV27
d_gene: NA
CDR3nt: TGTGCCAGCAGTTTAGTCGGTTACACTGAAGCTTTCTTT
CDR3aa: CASSLVGYTEAFF

j_gene: TRBJ2-1
abundance: once
v_gene: TRBV7-9
d_gene: TRBD2
CDR3nt: TGTGCCAGCAGCACACGGACTAGCGGGAGAAATTATGATGAGCAGTTCTTC
CDR3aa: CASSTRTSGRNYDEQFF

j_gene: TRBJ2-7
abundance: NA
v_gene: TRBV13
d_gene: NA
CDR3nt: TGTGCCAGCAGCTCACCCCCTCTAGCTTCGAGTTCCTACGAGCAGTACTTC
CDR3aa: CASSSPPLASSSYEQYF

j_gene: TRBJ1-1
abundance: NA
v_gene: TRBV19
d_gene: NA
CDR3nt: TGTGCCAGTAGTACCCCGACTCCTGAAGCTTTCTTT
CDR3aa: CASSTPTPEAFF

j_gene: TRBJ2-7
abundance: once
v_gene: TRBV5-4
d_gene: TRBD1
CDR3nt: TGTGCCAGCAGCATTACAGGGGACCCCGAGCAGTACTTC
CDR3aa: CASSITGDPEQYF

j_gene: TRBJ2-3
abundance: NA
v_gene: TRBV7-9
d_gene: TRBD2
CDR3nt: TGTGCCAGCAGCCCAGCTCCTAGCGGGGTGTTAGATACGCAGTATTTT
CDR3aa: CASSPAPSGVLDTQYF

j_gene: TRBJ1-2
abundance: NA
v_gene: TRBV19
d_gene: TRBD1
CDR3nt: TGTGCCAGTTCCCTGGTTGGGACAGGGTTCCAGTCCTATGGCTACACCTTC
CDR3aa: CASSLVGTGFQSYGYTF

j_gene: TRBJ1-4
abundance: NA
v_gene: TRBV5-1
d_gene: NA
CDR3nt: TGCGCCAGCAGCTTGGAAGGCAGGGTGGGCGAAAAACTGTTTTTT
CDR3aa: CASSLEGRVGEKLFF

j_gene: TRBJ2-7
abundance: NA
v_gene: TRBV7-9
d_gene: NA
CDR3nt: TGTGCCAGCAGCTTTAGACAGGCCAACGAGCAGTACTTC
CDR3aa: CASSFRQANEQYF

j_gene: TRBJ2-5
abundance: NA
v_gene: TRBV5-1
d_gene: NA
CDR3nt: TGCGCCAGCAGCTTCGCAAGCAAAGAGACCCAGTACTTC
CDR3aa: CASSFASKETQYF

j_gene: TRBJ2-7
abundance: NA
v_gene: TRBV27
d_gene: TRBD1
CDR3nt: TGTGCCAGCACTCCCACCGGACAGGGTGAGGACGAGCAGTACTTC
CDR3aa: CASTPTGQGEDEQYF

j_gene: TRBJ2-5
abundance: NA
v_gene: TRBV2
d_gene: TRBD2
CDR3nt: TGTGCCAGCAGTCCGGGGAGCGGGGGGGGCCAGGGGACCCAGTACTTC
CDR3aa: CASSPGSGGGQGTQYF

j_gene: TRBJ2-1
abundance: NA
v_gene: TRBV5-1
d_gene: NA
CDR3nt: TGCGCCAGCAGCGGTGGGGACACAGTCTACAATGAGCAGTTCTTC
CDR3aa: CASSGGDTVYNEQFF

j_gene: TRBJ2-7
abundance: NA
v_gene: TRBV6-1
d_gene: TRBD1
CDR3nt: TGTGCCAGCAGTGAGGGACAGGGGGGCTACGAGCAGTACTTC
CDR3aa: CASSEGQGGYEQYF

j_gene: TRBJ1-3
abundance: NA
v_gene: TRBV6-5
d_gene: NA
CDR3nt: TGTGCCAGCAGAGGAGGGGCTGGAAACACCATATATTTT
CDR3aa: CASRGGAGNTIYF

j_gene: TRBJ1-2
abundance: NA
v_gene: TRBV5-6
d_gene: TRBD1
CDR3nt: TGTGCCAGCAGCTTGGTGGGACAGGGGGCTGTCTATGGCTACACCTTC
CDR3aa: CASSLVGQGAVYGYTF

j_gene: TRBJ2-7
abundance: NA
v_gene: TRBV5-1
d_gene: TRBD1
CDR3nt: TGCGCCAGCAGCTTGGTCGGACAGGGATACGAGCAGTACTTC
CDR3aa: CASSLVGQGYEQYF

j_gene: TRBJ1-2
abundance: NA
v_gene: TRBV2
d_gene: NA
CDR3nt: TGTGCCAGCAGTGTCTACAGTTTAACCGGTGGCTACACCTTC
CDR3aa: CASSVYSLTGGYTF

j_gene: TRBJ2-5
abundance: NA
v_gene: TRBV7-2
d_gene: TRBD2
CDR3nt: TGTGCCAGCAGCTGGGGACTAGCGGGAGGGCAAGAGACCCAGTACTTC
CDR3aa: CASSWGLAGGQETQYF

j_gene: TRBJ2-3
abundance: once
v_gene: TRBV7-9
d_gene: NA
CDR3nt: TGTGCCAGCAGCTCCTCTCAGGGGTTCAGTCCAGATACGCAGTATTTT
CDR3aa: CASSSSQGFSPDTQYF

j_gene: TRBJ2-7
abundance: NA
v_gene: TRBV19
d_gene: NA
CDR3nt: TGTGCCAGTAGTTTCGGGACTTCTTACGAGCAGTACTTC
CDR3aa: CASSFGTSYEQYF

j_gene: TRBJ2-5
abundance: NA
v_gene: TRBV30
d_gene: TRBD2
CDR3nt: TGTGCCTGGAGTGTGGGACTAGCGGGGAGCCAAGAGACCCAGTACTTC
CDR3aa: CAWSVGLAGSQETQYF

j_gene: TRBJ1-2
abundance: few
v_gene: TRBV5-1
d_gene: TRBD1
CDR3nt: TGCGCCAGCAGCTTAGAGGACAGGGCGGATGGCTACACCTTC
CDR3aa: CASSLEDRADGYTF

j_gene: TRBJ1-2
abundance: NA
v_gene: TRBV19
d_gene: TRBD1
CDR3nt: TGTGCCAGTAGTCTGACTCCGGACAGGGCAACGAATGGCTACACCTTC
CDR3aa: CASSLTPDRATNGYTF

j_gene: TRBJ2-2
abundance: NA
v_gene: TRBV7-2
d_gene: NA
CDR3nt: TGTGCCAGCAGCTTAGCTTGGTGGCTCCAGAACACCGGGGAGCTGTTTTTT
CDR3aa: CASSLAWWLQNTGELFF

j_gene: TRBJ2-7
abundance: NA
v_gene: TRBV2
d_gene: TRBD2
CDR3nt: TGTGCCAGCAGTGCCCAACTAGCGGGGGGTTCCCACGAGCAGTACTTC
CDR3aa: CASSAQLAGGSHEQYF

j_gene: TRBJ1-6
abundance: NA
v_gene: TRBV5-1
d_gene: NA
CDR3nt: TGCGCCAGCAGCTTGGCCGGGGTTGTCAATTCACCCCTCCACTTT
CDR3aa: CASSLAGVVNSPLHF

j_gene: TRBJ2-2
abundance: NA
v_gene: TRBV4-1
d_gene: NA
CDR3nt: TGCGCCAGCAGCCAGCAGGTGGGGCAACGACCGGGGGAGCTGTTTTTT
CDR3aa: CASSQQVGQRPGELFF